Listed below are T cell receptor beta chains from one sample, sequenced in a study of CD4 T cells in relation to SARS-CoV-2 and coronaviruses. These receptors are not linked to any known antigen. Profiled with immunoSEQ multiplex PCR; TCRdb holds only in-frame clones, not every one. The repertoire consists of 9,500 to 12,000 clones, with less than 80% occurring once and the leading ten covering more than 15%. The sequenced sample consisted of CD4+ T cells from PBMCs, cultured in vitro. The receptors originated from a human donor in good health. The CDR3 runs from the conserved cysteine through the conserved F or W. The D gene is left open where the match is weak. Clone size appears in some rows only: once, few, many, or a class for an expanded clone.

v_gene,d_gene,j_gene,abundance,CDR3nt,CDR3aa
TRBV5-1,-,TRBJ1-1,-,TGCGCCAGCAGCTTGGAGTTACCGAACACTGAAGCTTTCTTT,CASSLELPNTEAFF
TRBV4-1,-,TRBJ2-5,-,TGCGCCAGCAGCCGCCGGCTAGCGGAGACCCAGTACTTC,CASSRRLAETQYF
TRBV7-2,-,TRBJ1-1,few,TGTGCCAGCAGCTTAAAGGGGGGGGGCACTGAAGCTTTCTTT,CASSLKGGGTEAFF
TRBV20-1,-,TRBJ2-3,-,TGCAGTGCTTCTGGTTGGGATACGCAGTATTTT,CSASGWDTQYF
TRBV2,-,TRBJ2-5,-,TGTGCCAGCAACCTCCAAGAGACCCAGTACTTC,CASNLQETQYF
TRBV3-1/TRBV3-2,-,TRBJ1-2,few,TGTGCCAGCAGCCCCCGGTCGGATGGCTATGGCTACACCTTC,CASSPRSDGYGYTF
TRBV30,-,TRBJ1-2,-,TGTGCCTGGGGGCACTATGGCTACACCTTC,CAWGHYGYTF
TRBV6-6,TRBD1,TRBJ1-1,-,TGTGCCAGCAGTTACCCGGGACAGGGGACTGAAGCTTTCTTT,CASSYPGQGTEAFF
TRBV7-2,-,TRBJ1-6,-,TGTGCCAGCAGCCCCTATGTTAGGGCGGGCATTGATTCACCCCTCCACTTT,CASSPYVRAGIDSPLHF
TRBV29-1,TRBD1,TRBJ1-5,-,TGCAGCGTTCGACAGGGGGATGGTCCGCCCCAGCATTTT,CSVRQGDGPPQHF
TRBV10-2,TRBD1,TRBJ2-5,-,TGCGCCAGCAGACCGGGACAGCGTAACCAAGAGACCCAGTACTTC,CASRPGQRNQETQYF
TRBV11-2,-,TRBJ2-5,-,TGTGCCAGCAGCCAATCTCGCGGGGCCCAGTACTTC,CASSQSRGAQYF
TRBV7-2,-,TRBJ2-5,-,TGTGCCAGCAGCTTAGACCCCCTCGGAGGAGGTCGGGAGACCCAGTACTTC,CASSLDPLGGGRETQYF
TRBV18,-,TRBJ2-2,-,TGTGCCAGCTCAACTTCCGGGACCCATCTGGCCGGGGAGCTGTTTTTT,CASSTSGTHLAGELFF
TRBV5-6,-,TRBJ2-7,few,TGTGCCAGCACCCGTGAAAAGCGGGCCTACGAGCAGTACTTC,CASTREKRAYEQYF
TRBV7-9,-,TRBJ2-5,-,TGTGCCAGCAGCTTAGGGGTGAGCGGGACAAGCCAAGAGACCCAGTACTTC,CASSLGVSGTSQETQYF
TRBV6-6,TRBD1,TRBJ2-7,few,TGTGCCAGCAGTTACGGACAGGGGGATACCTACGAGCAGTACTTC,CASSYGQGDTYEQYF
TRBV4-3,-,TRBJ2-7,-,TGCGCCAGCAGCCAAGAGGTAGCGATCATCTCCTACGAGCAGTACTTC,CASSQEVAIISYEQYF
TRBV3-1/TRBV3-2,TRBD2,TRBJ2-7,-,TGTGCCAGCAGCCCAGTCACTAGCGGGAGCCCCTCCTCCTACGAGCAGTACTTC,CASSPVTSGSPSSYEQYF
TRBV10-3,-,TRBJ1-2,-,TGTGCCATCAGTGAGTCGATGGGCGGTGAAACCTATGGCTACACCTTC,CAISESMGGETYGYTF
TRBV19,-,TRBJ1-1,-,TGTGCCAGTAGTTTCCAGGGAGGGTGGAACACTGAAGCTTTCTTT,CASSFQGGWNTEAFF
TRBV9,-,TRBJ2-7,-,TGTGCCAGCAGCCCCCGAGGGGGGCCCGACTACGAGCAGTACTTC,CASSPRGGPDYEQYF
TRBV6-2/TRBV6-3,-,TRBJ1-2,-,TGTGCCAGCAGTTACCGGCCGCCAAGGGGTAGGGACTATGGCTACACCTTC,CASSYRPPRGRDYGYTF
TRBV7-2,-,TRBJ1-1,few,TGTGCCAGCAGCTCAGGTCCGAACACTGAAGCTTTCTTT,CASSSGPNTEAFF
TRBV28,-,TRBJ1-5,-,TGTGCCAGCAGCGCAGGGGCTCCGGTGCAGCCCCAGCATTTT,CASSAGAPVQPQHF
TRBV30,-,TRBJ1-2,-,TGTGCCTGGAGTGTGTTAAGCTATGGCTACACCTTC,CAWSVLSYGYTF
TRBV6-2/TRBV6-3,-,TRBJ1-2,once,TGTGCCAGCAGTTACACGTCCGCATATGGCTACACCTTC,CASSYTSAYGYTF
TRBV12-2,-,TRBJ2-7,-,TGTGCAAGTCGCTTCTCTTTGAGTCTATCCTACGAGCAGTACTTC,CASRFSLSLSYEQYF
TRBV7-9,TRBD1,TRBJ1-2,few,TGTGCCAGCAGCTTAGGACAGGGATTTAACTATGGCTACACCTTC,CASSLGQGFNYGYTF
TRBV4-2,-,TRBJ2-6,-,TGTGCCAGCAGCCCGATCGAACCGGGAGAGGTCTCTGGGGCCAACGTCCTGACTTTC,CASSPIEPGEVSGANVLTF
TRBV4-1,-,TRBJ2-3,-,TGCGCCAGCAGCCAAGTGAGACAAGCAGATACGCAGTATTTT,CASSQVRQADTQYF
TRBV5-1,-,TRBJ2-5,once,TGCGCCAGCAGCTTGGCCGGGACCTCACATGAGACCCAGTACTTC,CASSLAGTSHETQYF
TRBV6-6,TRBD2,TRBJ2-2,-,TGTGCCAGCTATATGGGGACTAGCTGGGAGCTGTTTTTT,CASYMGTSWELFF
TRBV25-1,-,TRBJ1-1,once,TGTGCCAGCAGTCTCACAGGGACGGCGAACACTGAAGCTTTCTTT,CASSLTGTANTEAFF
TRBV20-1,-,TRBJ2-2,-,TGCAGTGCTAGAGGGAACTTGTCGCTGTTTTTT,CSARGNLSLFF
TRBV6-2/TRBV6-3,TRBD2,TRBJ2-1,-,TGTGCCAGCAGTTACGGGACTAGCCCCGGCAATGAGCAGTTCTTC,CASSYGTSPGNEQFF
TRBV10-2,-,TRBJ2-1,-,TGCGCCAGCACCTACGGGAGCTCCTACAATGAGCAGTTCTTC,CASTYGSSYNEQFF
TRBV4-2,TRBD1,TRBJ2-6,few,TGTGCCAGCAGCCGGAACAGGGGGTCTGGGGCCAACGTCCTGACTTTC,CASSRNRGSGANVLTF
TRBV6-5,-,TRBJ2-7,-,TGTGCCAGCAGTTCCCCCGCTCAGGGAAGCGGCTACGAGCAGTACTTC,CASSSPAQGSGYEQYF
TRBV29-1,TRBD2,TRBJ2-7,-,TGCAGCGTTGAAGCCGGCGGGGGGTCTACCTACGAGCAGTACTTC,CSVEAGGGSTYEQYF
TRBV6-6,TRBD1,TRBJ2-4,-,TGTGCCAGCAGTCCGACAGGGAATAGGAACATTCAGTACTTC,CASSPTGNRNIQYF
TRBV2,-,TRBJ1-6,few,TGTGCCAGCATTTTAGACAGCTTTCTCAATTCACCCCTCCACTTT,CASILDSFLNSPLHF
TRBV12-3/TRBV12-4,-,TRBJ2-7,once,TGTGCCAGCAGTTTAAGCAGGGACTACGAGCAGTACTTC,CASSLSRDYEQYF
TRBV5-6,-,TRBJ2-7,-,TGTGCCAGCAGCCGTGGGGACGTATCCTACGAGCAGTACTTC,CASSRGDVSYEQYF
TRBV2,TRBD2,TRBJ2-3,-,TGTGCCAGCAGTGAACAGCGGGGGGGTGGGGATACGCAGTATTTT,CASSEQRGGGDTQYF
TRBV5-1,-,TRBJ1-3,few,TGCGCCAGCAGCTTGGGTACAGACTCTGGAAACACCATATATTTT,CASSLGTDSGNTIYF